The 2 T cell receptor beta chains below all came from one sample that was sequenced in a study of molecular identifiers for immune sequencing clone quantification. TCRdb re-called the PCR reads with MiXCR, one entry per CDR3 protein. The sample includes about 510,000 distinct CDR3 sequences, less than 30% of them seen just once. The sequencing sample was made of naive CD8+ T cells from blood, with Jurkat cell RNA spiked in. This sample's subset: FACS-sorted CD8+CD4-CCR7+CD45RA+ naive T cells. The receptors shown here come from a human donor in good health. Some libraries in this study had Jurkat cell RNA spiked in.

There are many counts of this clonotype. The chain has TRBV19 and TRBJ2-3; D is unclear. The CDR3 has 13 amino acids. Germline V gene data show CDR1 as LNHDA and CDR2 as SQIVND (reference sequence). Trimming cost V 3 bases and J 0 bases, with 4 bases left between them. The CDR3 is CASSIGSTDTQYF. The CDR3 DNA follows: TGTGCCAGTAGTATCGGTAGCACAGATACGCAGTATTTT.

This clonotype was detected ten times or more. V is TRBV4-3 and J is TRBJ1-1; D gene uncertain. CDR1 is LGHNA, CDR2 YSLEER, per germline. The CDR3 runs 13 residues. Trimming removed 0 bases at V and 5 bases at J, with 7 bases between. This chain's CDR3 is CASSQDGRTEAFF. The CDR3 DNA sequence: TGCGCCAGCAGCCAAGACGGAAGGACTGAAGCTTTCTTT.